This is a list of T cell receptor beta chains from one sample in a study of blood T cell repertoires in COVID-19. Measured with immunoSEQ multiplex PCR; TCRdb has only the in-frame clones, and not every one. The repertoire has around 55,000 clones, over 75% of them found once; the top ten carry approximately 6.2%. Material for sequencing was peripheral blood. The receptors originated from a middle-aged man with acute or convalescent COVID-19. Each CDR3 is given with its conserved first and last residue. The D gene is left open where the match is weak. The size field is filled for only some rows; it gives once, few, many or a size class.

v_gene	d_gene	abundance	j_gene	CDR3nt	CDR3aa
TRBV5-1	TRBD1	.	TRBJ1-2	TGCGCCAGCAGCACCCCGGAACAGGGGCAATCGGGAGGCTACACCTTC	CASSTPEQGQSGGYTF
TRBV9	.	.	TRBJ1-1	TGTGCCAGCAGCGCACCACCCACAGGAAAAATGAACACTGAAGCTTTCTTT	CASSAPPTGKMNTEAFF
TRBV30	.	.	TRBJ2-7	TGTGCCTGGAGCGATACAGGGTACGAGCAGTACTTC	CAWSDTGYEQYF
TRBV6-1	.	.	TRBJ2-1	TGTGCCAGCAGTGCGTTCGTGAGGAGCTCCTACAATGAGCAGTTCTTC	CASSAFVRSSYNEQFF
TRBV5-1	TRBD2	.	TRBJ2-1	TGCGCCAGCAGCTCGGGACTAGCGGGAGGTGAGCAGTTCTTC	CASSSGLAGGEQFF
TRBV3-1/TRBV3-2	TRBD2	once	TRBJ2-7	TGTGCCAGCAGCCACCGACTAGCGGGAGAAGACGAGCAGTACTTC	CASSHRLAGEDEQYF
TRBV19	.	.	TRBJ2-3	TGTGCCAGTAGCCCTGGACATCTCAGCACAGATACGCAGTATTTT	CASSPGHLSTDTQYF
TRBV4-2	TRBD2	once	TRBJ2-7	TGTGCCAGCAGCCAAGAACTAGCGGGCGCCTACGAGCAGTACTTC	CASSQELAGAYEQYF
TRBV19	TRBD2	.	TRBJ2-5	TGTGCCAGTAGTTCAATACTAGCGGGAGAAAGAGAGACCCAGTACTTC	CASSSILAGERETQYF
TRBV27	TRBD1	.	TRBJ2-5	TGTGCCAGCCGCAGGGGGCGCTTCGGAGAGACCCAGTACTTC	CASRRGRFGETQYF
TRBV7-3	.	.	TRBJ1-2	TGTGCCAGCAGCTTATCAGACCGGGACACTAGCTATGGCTACACCTTC	CASSLSDRDTSYGYTF
TRBV27	TRBD1	.	TRBJ2-7	TGTGCCAGCAGTTTATCGTACGGAACAGGGGAAGAATACTACGAGCAGTACTTC	CASSLSYGTGEEYYEQYF
TRBV6-4	.	.	TRBJ2-2	TGTGCCAGCAGCCACAGGGCCGGGGAGCTGTTTTTT	CASSHRAGELFF
TRBV6-1	TRBD2	.	TRBJ2-7	TGTGCCAGCAGTGAAGCCCCGGAGATAGCGGGAGGGCTCCCACCCTACGAGCAGTACTTC	CASSEAPEIAGGLPPYEQYF
TRBV6-5	TRBD1	.	TRBJ1-2	TGTGCCAGCAGCCGGACAGGGGGCGCAGACTATGGCTACACCTTC	CASSRTGGADYGYTF
TRBV14	TRBD1	.	TRBJ2-7	TGTGCCAGCAGCCAGGACAGGGGGTGGAGCGAGCAGTACTTC	CASSQDRGWSEQYF
TRBV7-2	.	.	TRBJ1-4	TGTGCCAGCAGCTTAGTCCCGAATGAAAAACTGTTTTTT	CASSLVPNEKLFF
TRBV5-1	TRBD2	.	TRBJ2-7	TGCGCCAGCGCAGGGGGAACTAGCGGGAGCTTTGAGCAGTACTTC	CASAGGTSGSFEQYF
TRBV5-1	.	.	TRBJ1-2	TGCGCCAGCAGTCCGAGTCAGGATGGCTACACCTTC	CASSPSQDGYTF
TRBV25-1	TRBD1	.	TRBJ2-3	TGTGCCAGCAGTGATACGACAGGGGGGGATACGCAGTATTTT	CASSDTTGGDTQYF
TRBV18	TRBD2	.	TRBJ2-7	TGTGCCAGCACGGCCGGGGGGGCCTACGAGCAGTACTTC	CASTAGGAYEQYF
TRBV7-9	TRBD2	.	TRBJ2-3	TGTGCCAGCAGCTCTTGGACTAGCGGGAGTCCAGATACGCAGTATTTT	CASSSWTSGSPDTQYF
TRBV7-2	.	.	TRBJ1-3	TGTGCCAGCAGCTCCCCAGACAGCTCTGGAAACACCATATATTTT	CASSSPDSSGNTIYF
TRBV27	.	.	TRBJ2-7	TGTGCCAGCAGTTTGGCGACAGGCCAAGAGCAGTACTTC	CASSLATGQEQYF
TRBV7-9	TRBD1	.	TRBJ2-5	TGTGCCAGCAGCTTTCGGGACAGGGGGTACCAAGAGACCCAGTACTTC	CASSFRDRGYQETQYF
TRBV5-6	TRBD2	.	TRBJ2-3	TGTGCCAGCATCCTTGGAGCGGGAGGCCCGGATACGCAGTATTTT	CASILGAGGPDTQYF
TRBV24-1	TRBD2	.	TRBJ2-2	TGTGCCACCAGTGACCGTCTAGCGGGAGTCGGCGGGGAGCTGTTTTTT	CATSDRLAGVGGELFF
TRBV5-6	.	.	TRBJ1-5	TGTGCCAGCAGCTTGTTCCGGCCGGGGAGCAATCAGCCCCAGCATTTT	CASSLFRPGSNQPQHF
TRBV10-1	.	.	TRBJ2-1	TGCGCCAGCAGTCCCCCGCGAGCGGAGGGGCCCTACAATGAGCAGTTCTTC	CASSPPRAEGPYNEQFF
TRBV7-9	.	.	TRBJ1-2	TGTGCCAGCAGCCCACGATCAGGACTCTATGGCTACACCTTC	CASSPRSGLYGYTF
TRBV11-2	TRBD2	.	TRBJ2-7	TGTGCCAGCAGCTTAGATCGGCGGGAGACGTACGAGCAGTACTTC	CASSLDRRETYEQYF